The 28 T cell receptor beta chains in this list originate from one sample, sequenced in a study of molecular identifiers for immune sequencing clone quantification. A single record per CDR3 protein comes from TCRdb applying MiXCR to the PCR reads. The data show around 480,000 distinct CDR3 sequences, about a quarter seen once. What was sequenced was naive CD8+ T cells from blood, with Jurkat cell RNA spiked in. Subset specified: FACS-sorted CD8+CD4-CCR7+CD45RA+ naive T cells. These receptors were obtained from a human donor in good health. Some libraries in this study had Jurkat cell RNA spiked in.

This clonotype was detected ten times or more. The V gene is TRBV7-2, the J gene TRBJ2-3; 10 bases are shared with TRBD2. Germline loops: CDR1 SGHTA, CDR2 FQGNSA. The V segment lost 4 bases and the J segment 5 bases; nucleotides outside the gene matches: 6. The CDR3 is 15 amino acids. The CDR3: CASSSSGGTLDTQYF. CDR3 nucleotides: TGTGCCAGCAGCTCTAGCGGGGGCACACTAGATACGCAGTATTTT.

V and J are TRBV13 and TRBJ1-4; D unclear. The germline V gene encodes CDR1 PRHDT and CDR2 FYEKMQ (reference sequence). The V and J ends lost 5 bases and 4 bases respectively, with 17 bases between them. This CDR3 is built from 16 residues. The CDR3 protein is CASSQQKGSVNEKLFF. CDR3 coding DNA: TGTGCCAGCAGCCAACAAAAAGGGTCCGTTAATGAAAAACTGTTTTTT.

Concerning this clonotype itself: Germline and junction disagree at one end, which may indicate a read error. This chain joins TRBV29-1 and TRBJ2-1, with 13 bases fitting TRBD2. This CDR3 spans 17 amino acids. CDR1 and CDR2 from the germline V gene are SQVTM and ANQGSEA. CDR3 sequence: CSVEVLAGGLSYNEQIF. DNA for the CDR3: TGCAGCGTTGAAGTACTAGCGGGGGGGCTCTCCTACAATGAGCAGATCTTC.

This clonotype was counted ten times or more. The V call is TRBV7-9, the J call TRBJ2-1; TRBD2 might be the D (5 bases). This CDR3 contains 12 residues. V lost 8 bases and J lost 6, with 11 bases in between. Germline V gene data show CDR1 as SEHNR and CDR2 as FQNEAQ (reference sequence). The CDR3 DNA is TGTGCCAGCTCCCTAGCCAGCAATGAGCAGTTCTTC. Translating gives CASSLASNEQFF.

This clonotype was seen many times. The V call is TRBV7-9, the J call TRBJ2-2; 8 nucleotides match TRBD2. Looked up from germline, CDR1 is SEHNR and CDR2 is FQNEAQ (reference sequence). There are 12 residues in the CDR3. The CDR3 nucleotides are TGTTTCTGCGGGGGGCTCACCGGGGAGCTGTTTTTT. Translating it yields CFCGGLTGELFF.

In its sample, this clonotype was seen many times. The chain combines TRBV12-3 or TRBV12-4 with TRBJ1-1; D remains ambiguous. V shed 4 bases and J shed 7 bases, with 19 bases lying between them. The CDR3 is 15 amino acids. In DNA form, the CDR3 reads TGTGCCAGCAGTTCCCCTGAGTTGGGGTGGATTGAAGCTTTCTTT. Its protein is CASSSPELGWIEAFF.

The chain couples TRBV27 to TRBJ2-7; no firm D call. The CDR3 runs 15 residues. V dropped 1 base and J dropped 5 bases, with 15 bases sitting between them. From germline, CDR1 is MNHEY and CDR2 SMNVEV (reference sequence). CDR3 nucleotide sequence: TGTGCCAGCAGTTTATTGGCGGAAGGGTCGAACGAGCAGTACTTC. Its translation is CASSLLAEGSNEQYF.

This clonotype was seen ten or more times. CDR3 protein: CASSWTVSSYEQYF. As DNA, the CDR3 is TGTGCCAGCAGTTGGACAGTAAGCTCCTACGAGCAGTACTTC. V gene TRBV6-6 combines with J gene TRBJ2-7; D is perhaps TRBD1 (6 bases). Germline CDR1 and CDR2: MNHNY and SVGAGI (reference sequence). This CDR3 is 14 amino acids long. Trimming took 4 bases from V and 0 from J, leaving 10 bases between them.

The gene calls are TRBV5-6 and TRBJ2-7; the match to TRBD1 covers 7 bases. CDR1 is SGHDT and CDR2 is YYEEEE in the germline V gene. The CDR3 contains 14 residues. The ends lost 3 bases at V and 4 bases at J; junction bases unmatched: 7. The CDR3 coding sequence is TGTGCCAGCAGCTACAGGGGACCTGAGTACGAGCAGTACTTC. It encodes CASSYRGPEYEQYF.

This clonotype was recorded many times. CDR3 in DNA: TGCGCCAGCAGCCAAGAACCCGGACAGTCGGAGAGGGCTTTCTTT. This gives the protein CASSQEPGQSERAFF. The chain employs TRBV4-3 and TRBJ1-1, with D possibly matching TRBD1 (6 bases). There are 15 residues in the CDR3. Germline assignment: CDR1 LGHNA and CDR2 YSLEER. Trimming shortened V by 0 bases and J by 11 bases, and 19 bases separated the two germline ends.

In its sample, this clonotype was seen a few times. The chain is built from TRBV4-3 and TRBJ2-7; TRBD1 matches 8 bases. Looked up from germline, CDR1 is LGHNA and CDR2 is YSLEER. V lost 4 bases and J lost 7; bases outside the gene matches: 12. There are 15 residues in the CDR3. Written as DNA, the CDR3 is TGCGCCAGCAGCCCCGGACAGGGCCGGCCTTGGGAGCAGTACTTC. It is translated as CASSPGQGRPWEQYF.

As concerns this clonotype: A single base separates this from a much larger clone, so it may be a read error. For the CDR3, the DNA is TGCGCCAGCAGCTTGGCCCCGGAATCCTACGAGCAGTACTTC. Translation: CASSLAPESYEQYF. The gene calls are TRBV5-1 and TRBJ2-7, with unresolved D. The CDR3 covers 14 residues. The germline V gene has CDR1 SGHRS and CDR2 YFSETQ. V was clipped by 0 bases and J by 1 base, with 8 bases between them.

The chain links TRBV5-3 to TRBJ2-1; 7 bases match TRBD2. TRBV5-3 is assigned to the ORF class and has an uncertain function. The CDR3 is made up of 16 amino acids. J was trimmed by 3 bases and V by 10 bases; bases with no gene match: 16. This CDR3 is CAGSLMAGVLYNEQFF. The CDR3, as DNA: TGTGCCGGCAGCTTGATGGCGGGAGTTCTCTACAATGAGCAGTTCTTC.

The chain has TRBV5-4 and TRBJ1-3; D remains ambiguous. Trimming stripped 0 bases from V and 1 base from J, with 5 bases between. The germline V gene has CDR1 SGHNT and CDR2 YYREEE (reference sequence). The CDR3 totals 14 residues. The CDR3 loop reads CASSLEQSGNTIYF. CDR3 nucleotide sequence: TGTGCCAGCAGCTTGGAACAGTCTGGAAACACCATATATTTT.

The chain recombines TRBV7-2 with TRBJ2-1; possibly TRBD1 for D (6 bases). The CDR3 is made up of 13 amino acids. V shed 5 bases and J shed 6 bases, with 11 bases lying between them. Germline lookup yields CDR1 SGHTA and CDR2 FQGNSA. The CDR3 sequence: CASSPDRTNEQFF. The CDR3 DNA is TGTGCCAGCAGCCCGGACAGAACCAATGAGCAGTTCTTC.

This clonotype appeared a few times. The V and J genes are TRBV4-3 and TRBJ2-2; TRBD1 aligns across 10 bases. Germline loops: CDR1 LGHNA, CDR2 YSLEER. This CDR3 comprises 17 residues. V was clipped by 1 base and J by 6 bases; unmatched bases: 8. The CDR3 DNA follows: TGCGCCAGCAGCCAAGTGGGAGCGGGACAGGGGTCCGGGGAGCTGTTTTTT. Translation: CASSQVGAGQGSGELFF.

This sequence joins TRBV20-1 and TRBJ2-1, with TRBD1 identical over 8 bases. Looked up from germline, CDR1 is DFQATT and CDR2 is SNEGSKA (reference sequence). With V trimmed by 8 bases and J by 5 bases, 11 bases remained unmatched. This CDR3 comprises 14 residues. The chain's CDR3 is CSPFSDRVHNEQFF. The CDR3, as DNA: TGCAGTCCCTTCTCGGACAGGGTCCACAATGAGCAGTTCTTC.

This clonotype showed up many times. This chain connects TRBV7-9 to TRBJ2-5; D is perhaps TRBD2 (6 bases). Looked up from germline, CDR1 is SEHNR and CDR2 is FQNEAQ (reference sequence). V shed 5 bases and J shed 2 bases, with 9 bases lying between them. CDR3 length equals 13 residues. In DNA, the CDR3 is TGTGCCAGCAGCCCGGGACTTCAAGAGACCCAGTACTTC. Encoded protein: CASSPGLQETQYF.

Only a few counts were recorded for this clonotype. The chain couples TRBV12-3 or TRBV12-4 to TRBJ2-3, with 7 bases identical to TRBD1. This CDR3 contains 16 residues. V dropped 6 bases and J dropped 0; count of bases not matched to a gene: 9. The CDR3 nucleotides are TGTGCCAGCAGATCGGGACAGAGCCCTAGCACAGATACGCAGTATTTT. This translates into CASRSGQSPSTDTQYF.

In this sample, this clonotype turned up many times. This rearrangement joins TRBV7-9 to TRBJ1-5; D is ambiguous. V gave up 2 bases and J gave up 3 bases, with 5 bases separating them. Germline lookup yields CDR1 SEHNR and CDR2 FQNEAQ (reference sequence). The CDR3 length is 13 residues. CDR3 nucleotides: TGTGCCAGCAGCTTAACTGTCAATCAGCCCCAGCATTTT. Translation: CASSLTVNQPQHF.

The chain uses TRBV7-6 and TRBJ2-7; D remains unclear. The V gene lost 8 bases and the J gene lost 2 bases, with 22 bases spanning the gap. Germline assignment: CDR1 SGHVS and CDR2 FNYEAQ. The CDR3 runs to 16 residues. CDR3 region: CASGPGSSYAAYEQYF. In nucleotides, the CDR3 is TGTGCCAGCGGCCCCGGCAGCAGCTACGCAGCCTACGAGCAGTACTTC.

This clonotype was counted ten times or more. The chain couples TRBV4-3 to TRBJ2-7; D call uncertain. Looked up from germline, CDR1 is LGHNA and CDR2 is YSLEER. V gave up 3 bases and J gave up 7 bases, with 19 bases separating them. The CDR3 is made up of 15 amino acids. DNA for the CDR3: TGCGCCAGCAGCCACCAAGGTGCAGGCGCCTGGGAGCAGTACTTC. Translation gives CASSHQGAGAWEQYF.

The chain has TRBV12-3 or TRBV12-4 and TRBJ2-7, with 7 bases identical to TRBD2. Unmatched junction bases numbered 6, after V lost 1 base and J lost 3 bases. The CDR3 runs to 15 residues. CDR3 in amino acids: CASSLGLAAGYEQYF. The CDR3 nucleotides are TGTGCCAGCAGTTTAGGTCTAGCGGCGGGCTACGAGCAGTACTTC.

This clonotype was detected ten times or more. The chain combines TRBV5-1 with TRBJ1-1; no firm D call. Trimming cost V 4 bases and J 4 bases, with 14 bases left between them. Germline assignment: CDR1 SGHRS and CDR2 YFSETQ. The CDR3 contains 14 residues. The CDR3 protein is CASSEGGWGTEAFF. The CDR3 DNA reads TGCGCCAGCAGCGAAGGTGGCTGGGGCACTGAAGCTTTCTTT.

The chain uses TRBV4-3 and TRBJ2-5, with D possibly TRBD2 on 5 matching bases. V lost 1 base, J lost 6 bases, and 12 bases lay in between. This CDR3 contains 14 residues. CDR1 and CDR2 (germline): LGHNA, YSLEER. CDR3 in amino acids: CASSQGVAMKTQYF. The CDR3 DNA reads TGCGCCAGCAGCCAAGGTGTAGCGATGAAGACCCAGTACTTC.

This clonotype was recorded many times. The J gene is TRBJ1-5, the V gene TRBV4-1; no reliable D call. V shed 2 bases and J shed 2 bases, with 10 bases lying between them. The CDR3 has 15 amino acids. Germline loops: CDR1 MGHRA, CDR2 YSYEKL. In nucleotides, the CDR3 is TGCGCCAGCAGCCAAACGGACCGTCGCAATCAGCCCCAGCATTTT. This encodes CASSQTDRRNQPQHF.

This clonotype has more than one count but fewer than ten. The rearrangement joins TRBV24-1 to TRBJ2-6; possibly TRBD1 for D (6 bases). Germline values: CDR1 KGHDR, CDR2 SFDVKD. The ends were cut back, 5 bases at V and 4 bases at J, with 8 bases in the middle. This CDR3 contains 14 residues. The CDR3 sequence: CATSAGAGANVLTF. The CDR3 DNA sequence: TGTGCCACCAGTGCAGGGGCCGGGGCCAACGTCCTGACTTTC.

V is TRBV6-6 and J is TRBJ2-5, with D maybe TRBD1 (5 bases). The CDR3 sequence is 16 residues long. Trimming cost V 2 bases and J 0 bases, with 13 bases left between them. The germline V gene has CDR1 MNHNY and CDR2 SVGAGI (reference sequence). The chain's CDR3 is CASSYRPGWYQETQYF. CDR3 nucleotides: TGTGCCAGCAGTTACAGGCCAGGGTGGTACCAAGAGACCCAGTACTTC.